This TCR beta chain was found in a study of shared clonotypes between healthy human individuals. The V end lost 3 bases, the J end lost 5 bases, and 11 bases lay between the germline ends. Germline assignment: CDR1 LNHDA and CDR2 SQIVND (reference sequence). The CDR3 totals 14 residues. TCRdb's copy holds only in-frame clones and misses some; the assay was immunoSEQ multiplex PCR. The repertoire has 450,000 to 500,000 clones, more than 65% of them found once; the top ten carry about an eighth. This clonotype was obtained from a woman between 35 and 50 years old in good health. Some clones in this sample may be carry-over from other donors' samples. This chain uses TRBV19 with TRBJ1-5; D gene unclear. Sequenced input: PBMCs. The chain's CDR3 is CASSIRTPDQPQHF. The DNA of the CDR3 is TGTGCCAGTAGTATCAGAACGCCTGATCAGCCCCAGCATTTT. Looking up the rest from reference TRBV19 and TRBJ1-5 gives the full variable domain: DGGITQSPKYLFRKEGQNVTLSCEQNLNHDAMYWYRQDPGQGLRLIYYSQIVNDFQKGDIAEGYSVSREKKESFPLTVTSAQKNPTAFYLCASSIRTPDQPQHFGDGTRLSIL.